This passage covers 15 T cell receptor beta chains from one sample sequenced in a study of T cell repertoires in cytomegalovirus infection. TCRdb fed the reads into MiXCR, producing one record per CDR3 protein. The profile shows 340,000 or so distinct CDR3 sequences, more than 20% of them singletons. The antigens these receptors bind are not known. Sequencing used cultured PBMCs, obtained from culture after CMV antigen stimulation. These receptors were taken from a human donor in good health (CMV status not recorded). Some clones in this sample may be carry-over from other donors' samples.

The chain carries TRBV27 and TRBJ2-1, with 10 bases matching TRBD2. Germline V gives CDR1 MNHEY, CDR2 SMNVEV (reference sequence). The length of the CDR3 is 17 residues. The trim removed 5 bases at V and 0 bases at J, leaving 7 bases unmatched. The chain's CDR3 is CASSIRLAGSSYNEQFF. The CDR3 DNA follows: TGTGCCAGCAGTATAAGACTAGCGGGTAGCTCCTACAATGAGCAGTTCTTC.

This clonotype was picked up many times. The chain employs TRBV19 and TRBJ2-7; no firm D call. The germline gives CDR1 LNHDA, CDR2 SQIVND (reference sequence). Trimming removed 5 bases at V and 2 bases at J, with 13 bases between. The CDR3 has 14 amino acids. CDR3 loop: CASSSHSVPYEQYF. DNA for the CDR3: TGTGCCAGTAGTTCCCATAGTGTACCCTACGAGCAGTACTTC. Drawing the rest from reference TRBV19 and TRBJ2-7, the complete variable domain is DGGITQSPKYLFRKEGQNVTLSCEQNLNHDAMYWYRQDPGQGLRLIYYSQIVNDFQKGDIAEGYSVSREKKESFPLTVTSAQKNPTAFYLCASSSHSVPYEQYFGPGTRLTVT.

This chain joins TRBV7-2 and TRBJ1-1; tentatively, D is TRBD1 (6 bases). The germline V gene has CDR1 SGHTA and CDR2 FQGNSA. The CDR3 has 15 amino acids. V was trimmed by 6 bases and J by 11 bases, leaving 25 bases between them. DNA for the CDR3: TGTGCCAGCAGACGTGACCCTAGCGACCCAGGGGAGGCTTTCTTT. Its protein is CASRRDPSDPGEAFF. Supplemented by reference TRBV7-2 and TRBJ1-1, the full variable domain reads GAGVSQSPSNKVTEKGKDVELRCDPISGHTALYWYRQSLGQGLEFLIYFQGNSAPDKSGLPSDRFSAERTGGSVSTLTIQRTQQEDSAVYLCASRRDPSDPGEAFFGQGTRLTVV.

Concerning this clonotype itself: Since the CDR3 does not end with the conserved phenylalanine or tryptophan, this likely comes from a read error. The rearrangement links TRBV29-1 to TRBJ2-5, with D unclear. The CDR3 loop spans 14 amino acids. V lost 3 bases and J 5 bases, leaving 16 bases between the germline ends. The V gene's germline CDR1 is SQVTM and CDR2 ANQGSEA. This CDR3 reads CSVDLELIGETQYV. The CDR3, as DNA: TGCAGCGTTGATTTGGAACTCATCGGGGAGACCCAGTACGTA.

The chain employs TRBV20-1 and TRBJ1-1; D is uncertain. Trimming pared 6 bases from V and 7 bases from J, leaving 12 bases between. This CDR3 is 11 amino acids long. Per germline, CDR1 DFQATT and CDR2 SNEGSKA (reference sequence). The CDR3 reads CSAKSPLEAFF. DNA for the CDR3: TGCAGTGCCAAGAGTCCACTTGAAGCTTTCTTT.

In its sample, this clonotype was seen many times. This chain uses TRBV7-2 with TRBJ2-3, with 15 bases fitting TRBD2. This CDR3 is built from 19 residues. With 3 bases clipped from V and 1 base from J, the junction kept 8 bases outside the gene matches. CDR1 SGHTA and CDR2 FQGNSA come from the germline V gene. The CDR3 sequence is CASSLRRTSGRGGTDTQYF. The CDR3 bases are TGTGCCAGCAGCTTGCGCCGGACTAGCGGGAGGGGGGGCACAGATACGCAGTATTTT.

This chain uses TRBV11-3 with TRBJ1-1; a possible D gene is TRBD1 (6 bases). CDR3 length: 13 residues. The V end was cut by 4 bases, the J end by 3 bases, with 9 bases between. CDR1 is SGHNT, CDR2 YENEEA, per germline. CDR3: CASSWGADTEAFF. The CDR3 DNA is TGTGCCAGCAGCTGGGGGGCAGACACTGAAGCTTTCTTT.

This chain joins TRBV27 and TRBJ2-7, with 10 bases that match TRBD2. Germline assignment: CDR1 MNHEY and CDR2 SMNVEV (reference sequence). With 7 bases clipped from V and 0 bases from J, the junction kept 12 bases outside the gene matches. The CDR3 consists of 17 residues. CDR3 residues: CASTPIWLAGVSYEQYF. As DNA, the CDR3 is TGTGCCAGCACCCCTATATGGCTAGCGGGAGTCTCCTACGAGCAGTACTTC.

The rearrangement uses TRBV19 and TRBJ2-2; tentatively, D is TRBD1 (6 bases). CDR1 is LNHDA and CDR2 is SQIVND in the germline V gene (reference sequence). This CDR3 contains 16 residues. V was clipped by 7 bases and J by 2 bases, with 17 bases between them. The chain's CDR3 is CASTLRGQANTGELFF. The DNA of the CDR3 is TGTGCCAGTACCCTCAGGGGCCAGGCAAACACCGGGGAGCTGTTTTTT.

This clonotype was observed a single time. The V gene is TRBV11-1, the J gene TRBJ2-1; 10 bases align to TRBD1. The CDR3 is 15 residues long. V trimming: 6 bases; J trimming: 2 bases; junction bases outside the gene matches: 4. Per the germline V gene, CDR1 is SGHAT and CDR2 is FQDESV (reference sequence). CDR3: CASRTGTGAYNEQFF. As DNA, the CDR3 is TGTGCCAGCAGAACCGGGACAGGGGCCTACAATGAGCAGTTCTTC.

This clonotype was found a few times. CDR3 sequence reads: CASSLGPNTNTGELFF. CDR3 nucleotide sequence: TGTGCCAGCAGCTTGGGACCCAATACGAACACCGGGGAGCTGTTTTTT. The chain is built from TRBV5-6 and TRBJ2-2; no clear D gene. V gave up 0 bases and J gave up 0 bases, with 9 bases separating them. In germline, CDR1 is SGHDT, CDR2 YYEEEE. The CDR3 contains 16 residues.

The CDR3 protein is CASSIDPVSTDTQYF. The DNA for the CDR3 is TGCGCCAGCAGCATCGACCCGGTGAGCACAGATACGCAGTATTTT. The V and J genes are TRBV5-1 and TRBJ2-3, with D hard to call. Trimming shortened V by 4 bases and J by 0 bases, and 12 bases separated the two germline ends. CDR1 and CDR2 (germline): SGHRS, YFSETQ. The CDR3 totals 15 residues.

In its sample, this clonotype was seen a few times. V gene TRBV6-2 or TRBV6-3 combines with J gene TRBJ2-7, with 8 bases identical to TRBD2. V shed 3 bases, J shed 3 bases, and the junction held 4 bases outside the gene matches. Germline V CDR1 and CDR2: MNHEY, SVGEGT. The CDR3 extends over 14 amino acids. The DNA of the CDR3 is TGTGCCAGCAGTTATTCGAGCGGGAGCTACGAGCAGTACTTC. Translation gives CASSYSSGSYEQYF.

The chain's CDR3 is CAWSGFETQYF. CDR3 sequence (DNA): TGTGCCTGGAGCGGCTTCGAGACCCAGTACTTC. The V call is TRBV30, the J call TRBJ2-5; D not resolved. The CDR3 consists of 11 residues. CDR1 and CDR2 from the germline V gene are GTSNPN and SVGIG (reference sequence). With 3 bases removed from V and 5 bases from J, the gap between germline ends came to 7 bases.

This clonotype was detected many times. V is TRBV27 and J is TRBJ1-6; D is possibly TRBD1 (5 bases). The CDR3 has 15 residues. Trimming removed 5 bases at V and 7 bases at J, with 15 bases between. Germline V gives CDR1 MNHEY, CDR2 SMNVEV (reference sequence). CDR3 bases: TGTGCCAGCAGTCCCAGGGTTCGAGGGAATTCACCCCTCCACTTT. Residues: CASSPRVRGNSPLHF.